This entry describes one T cell receptor beta chain. CDR3 size: 15 residues. Germline CDR1 KGHDR, CDR2 SFDVKD. The junction had 1 base not matched to a gene; V was cut back by 1 base and J by 3 bases. This sample is drawn from a study of blood T cell repertoires in COVID-19. About the study: Samples of COVID-19 (acute and convalescent) were obtained from the United States, Italy and Spain. PBMCs, B-cell-depleted T cells, or T cells were the source of the cDNA or gDNA that made up the material.

Profiling relied on immunoSEQ multiplex PCR, and the TCRdb table lists in-frame clones only, not all of them. The top ten clones hold under 6.5% of a sample with about 98,000 clones, 87% of them seen once. This sequence was found in a woman in her forties or fifties with COVID-19, enrolled during active disease. The chain uses TRBV24-1 and TRBJ2-2, with 7 bases aligning to TRBD2. Input material: peripheral blood. The CDR3 loop is CATSDFAGDTGELFF. The CDR3 bases are TGTGCCACCAGTGATTTTGCGGGGGACACCGGGGAGCTGTTTTTT.